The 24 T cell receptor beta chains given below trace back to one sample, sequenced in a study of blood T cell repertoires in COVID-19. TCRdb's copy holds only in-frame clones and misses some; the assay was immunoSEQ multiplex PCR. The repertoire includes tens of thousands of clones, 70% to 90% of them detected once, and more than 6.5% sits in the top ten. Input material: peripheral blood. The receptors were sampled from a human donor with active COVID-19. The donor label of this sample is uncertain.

The chain's CDR3 is CASSLSTVNTEAFF. CDR3 DNA: TGTGCCAGCAGCCTATCGACAGTGAACACTGAAGCTTTCTTT. The chain joins TRBV11-2 to TRBJ1-1; perhaps TRBD1 as D (5 bases). CDR3 length equals 14 residues. Trimming took 5 bases from V and 0 from J, leaving 10 bases between them. Germline V lookup: CDR1 SGHAT, CDR2 FQNNGV.

The CDR3 DNA follows: TGTGCCAGCAGCCTCCTAGCGGGAGGTTACAATGAGCAGTTCTTC. This sequence encodes CASSLLAGGYNEQFF. The V call is TRBV6-2 or TRBV6-3, the J call TRBJ2-1, with 11 bases aligning to TRBD2. The junction had 5 bases not matched to a gene; V was cut back by 6 bases and J by 4 bases. CDR1 is MNHEY, CDR2 SVGEGT, per germline. This CDR3 has 15 amino acids.

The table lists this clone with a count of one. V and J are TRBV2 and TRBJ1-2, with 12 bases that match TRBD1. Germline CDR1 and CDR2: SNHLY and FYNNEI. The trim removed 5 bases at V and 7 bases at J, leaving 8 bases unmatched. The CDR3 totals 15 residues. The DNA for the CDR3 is TGTGCCAGCAGTAAAGGGACAGGGGGCGCATTTGGCTACACCTTC. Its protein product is CASSKGTGGAFGYTF. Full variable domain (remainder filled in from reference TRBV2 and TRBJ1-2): EPEVTQTPSHQVTQMGQEVILRCVPISNHLYFYWYRQILGQKVEFLVSFYNNEISEKSEIFDDQFSVERPDGSNFTLKIRSTKLEDSAMYFCASSKGTGGAFGYTFGSGTRLTVV.

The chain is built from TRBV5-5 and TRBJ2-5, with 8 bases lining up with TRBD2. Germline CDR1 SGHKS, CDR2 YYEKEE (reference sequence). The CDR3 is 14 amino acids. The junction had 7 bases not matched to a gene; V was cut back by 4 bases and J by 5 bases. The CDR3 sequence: CASSPRGAGETQYF. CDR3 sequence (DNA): TGTGCCAGCAGCCCGCGGGGGGCCGGGGAGACCCAGTACTTC.

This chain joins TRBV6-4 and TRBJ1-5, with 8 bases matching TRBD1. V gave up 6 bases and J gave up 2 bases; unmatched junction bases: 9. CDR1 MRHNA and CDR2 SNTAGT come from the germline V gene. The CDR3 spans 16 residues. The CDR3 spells CASRPQGGAGNQPQHF. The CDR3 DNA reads TGTGCCAGCAGGCCACAGGGGGGAGCGGGCAATCAGCCCCAGCATTTT.

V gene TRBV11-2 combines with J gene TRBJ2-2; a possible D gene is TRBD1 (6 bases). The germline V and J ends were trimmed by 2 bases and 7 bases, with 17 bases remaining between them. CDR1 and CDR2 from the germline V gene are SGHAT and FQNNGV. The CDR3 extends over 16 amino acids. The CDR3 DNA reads TGTGCCAGCAGCTTACGTTTGCAGGGGTTCGGCGGGGAGCTGTTTTTT. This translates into CASSLRLQGFGGELFF.

The CDR3 nucleotides read TGTGCCCTTGGGCAGGGGTCCGGGGAGCTGTTTTTT. This translates into CALGQGSGELFF. This chain links TRBV2 with TRBJ2-2; D is perhaps TRBD1 (6 bases). The germline V and J ends were trimmed by 11 bases and 6 bases, with 13 bases remaining between them. The germline V gene has CDR1 SNHLY and CDR2 FYNNEI. The CDR3 loop spans 12 amino acids.

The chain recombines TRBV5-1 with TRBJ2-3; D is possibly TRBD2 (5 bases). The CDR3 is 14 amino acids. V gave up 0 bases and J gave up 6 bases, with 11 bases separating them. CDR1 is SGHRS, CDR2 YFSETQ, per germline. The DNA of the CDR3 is TGCGCCAGCAGCTTGGTCGGACCGGGGGATACGCAGTATTTT. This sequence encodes CASSLVGPGDTQYF.

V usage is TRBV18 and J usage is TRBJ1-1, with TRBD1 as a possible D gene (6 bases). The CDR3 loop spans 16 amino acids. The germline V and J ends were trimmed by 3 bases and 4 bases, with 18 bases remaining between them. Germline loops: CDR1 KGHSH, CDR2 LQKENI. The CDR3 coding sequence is TGTGCCAGCTCACCCCAGGGGACCAGGGGCTCCACTGAAGCTTTCTTT. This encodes CASSPQGTRGSTEAFF.

CDR3 residues: CASSLLRGENYNEQFF. In DNA form, the CDR3 reads TGTGCCAGCAGCTTATTACGGGGGGAGAACTACAATGAGCAGTTCTTC. The chain has TRBV7-8 and TRBJ2-1, with 7 bases fitting TRBD2. In germline, CDR1 is SGHVS, CDR2 FQNEAQ. Germline trimming cut 2 bases from V and 3 bases from J; bases unmatched to any gene: 7. The CDR3 has 16 amino acids.

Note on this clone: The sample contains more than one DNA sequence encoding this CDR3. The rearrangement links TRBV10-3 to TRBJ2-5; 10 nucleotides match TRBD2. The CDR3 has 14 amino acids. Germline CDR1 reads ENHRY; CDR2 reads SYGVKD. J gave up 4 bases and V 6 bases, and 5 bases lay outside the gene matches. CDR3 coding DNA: TGTGCCATCAGCCCCGGACTAGCGGTAGAGACCCAGTACTTC. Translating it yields CAISPGLAVETQYF.

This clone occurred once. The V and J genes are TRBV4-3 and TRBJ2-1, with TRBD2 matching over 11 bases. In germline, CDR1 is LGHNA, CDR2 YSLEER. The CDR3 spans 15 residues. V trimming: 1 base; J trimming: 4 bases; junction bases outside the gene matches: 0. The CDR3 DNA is TGCGCCAGCAGCCAAGGACTAGCGGGGTACAATGAGCAGTTCTTC. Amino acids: CASSQGLAGYNEQFF.

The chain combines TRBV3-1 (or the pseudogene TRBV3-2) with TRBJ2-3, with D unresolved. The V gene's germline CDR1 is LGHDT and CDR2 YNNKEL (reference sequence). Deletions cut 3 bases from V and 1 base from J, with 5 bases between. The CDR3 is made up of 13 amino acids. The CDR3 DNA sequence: TGTGCCAGCAGCCACGAGGGCACAGATACGCAGTATTTT. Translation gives CASSHEGTDTQYF.

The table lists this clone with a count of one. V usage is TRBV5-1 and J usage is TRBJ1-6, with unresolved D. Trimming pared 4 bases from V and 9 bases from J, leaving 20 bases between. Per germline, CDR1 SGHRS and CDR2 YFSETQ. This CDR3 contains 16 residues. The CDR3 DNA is TGCGCCAGCAGCCAACAGCCGAAAGGTGAAGGTTCACCCCTCCACTTT. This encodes CASSQQPKGEGSPLHF.

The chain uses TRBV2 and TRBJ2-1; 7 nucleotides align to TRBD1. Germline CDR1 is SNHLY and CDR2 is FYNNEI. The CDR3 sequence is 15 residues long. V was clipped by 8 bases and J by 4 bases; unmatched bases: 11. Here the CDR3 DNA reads TGTGCCAGCGTTAAAGCAGGGGGTCCATACAATGAGCAGTTCTTC. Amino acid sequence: CASVKAGGPYNEQFF. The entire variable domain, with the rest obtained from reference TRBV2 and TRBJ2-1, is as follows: EPEVTQTPSHQVTQMGQEVILRCVPISNHLYFYWYRQILGQKVEFLVSFYNNEISEKSEIFDDQFSVERPDGSNFTLKIRSTKLEDSAMYFCASVKAGGPYNEQFFGPGTRLTVL.

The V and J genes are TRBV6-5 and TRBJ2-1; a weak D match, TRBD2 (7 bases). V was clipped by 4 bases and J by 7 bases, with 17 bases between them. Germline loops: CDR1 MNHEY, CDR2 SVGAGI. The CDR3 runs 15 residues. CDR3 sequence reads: CASSLLSGGRNEQFF. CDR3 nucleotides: TGTGCCAGCAGTTTATTATCCGGGGGGCGAAATGAGCAGTTCTTC.

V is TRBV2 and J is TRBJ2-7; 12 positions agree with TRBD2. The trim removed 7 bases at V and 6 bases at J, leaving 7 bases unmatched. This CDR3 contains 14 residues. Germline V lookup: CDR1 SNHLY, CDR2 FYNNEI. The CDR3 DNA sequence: TGTGCCAGCACGGCGACTAGCGGGAGATCCGAGCAGTACTTC. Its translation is CASTATSGRSEQYF.

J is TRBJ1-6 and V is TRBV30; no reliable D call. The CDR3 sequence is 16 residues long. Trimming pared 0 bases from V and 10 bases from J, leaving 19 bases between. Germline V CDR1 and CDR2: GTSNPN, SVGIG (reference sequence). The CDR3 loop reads CAWSVPGQMINSPLHF. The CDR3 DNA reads TGTGCCTGGAGTGTACCGGGTCAGATGATAAACTCACCCCTCCACTTT. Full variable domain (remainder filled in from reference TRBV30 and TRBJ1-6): SQTIHQWPATLVQPVGSPLSLECTVEGTSNPNLYWYRQAAGRGLQLLFYSVGIGQISSEVPQNLSASRPQDRQFILSSKKLLLSDSGFYLCAWSVPGQMINSPLHFGNGTRLTVT.

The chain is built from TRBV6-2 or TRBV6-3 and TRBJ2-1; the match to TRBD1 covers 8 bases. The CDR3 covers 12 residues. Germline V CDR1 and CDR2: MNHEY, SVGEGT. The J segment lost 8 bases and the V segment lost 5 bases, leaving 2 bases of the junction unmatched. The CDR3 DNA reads TGTGCCAGCAGTAGACAGGGGTATGAGCAGTTCTTC. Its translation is CASSRQGYEQFF.

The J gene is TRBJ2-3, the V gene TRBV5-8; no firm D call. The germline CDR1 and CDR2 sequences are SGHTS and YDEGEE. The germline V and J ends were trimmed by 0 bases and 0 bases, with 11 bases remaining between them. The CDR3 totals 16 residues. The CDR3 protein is CASSLVLGSSTDTQYF. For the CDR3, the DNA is TGTGCCAGCAGCTTGGTGTTGGGCAGCAGCACAGATACGCAGTATTTT.

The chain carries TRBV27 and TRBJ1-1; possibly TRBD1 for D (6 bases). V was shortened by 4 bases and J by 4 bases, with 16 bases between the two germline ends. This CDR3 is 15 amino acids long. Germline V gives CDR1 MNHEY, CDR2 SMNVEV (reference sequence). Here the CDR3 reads CASSSQGLGRTEAFF. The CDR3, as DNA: TGTGCCAGCAGTTCACAGGGTCTTGGGCGCACTGAAGCTTTCTTT.

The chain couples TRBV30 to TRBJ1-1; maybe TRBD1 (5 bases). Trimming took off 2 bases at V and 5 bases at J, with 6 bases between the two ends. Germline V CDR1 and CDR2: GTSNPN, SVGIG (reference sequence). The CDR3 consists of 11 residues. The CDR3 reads CAWSRGTEAFF. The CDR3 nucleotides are TGTGCCTGGAGTAGGGGAACTGAAGCTTTCTTT.

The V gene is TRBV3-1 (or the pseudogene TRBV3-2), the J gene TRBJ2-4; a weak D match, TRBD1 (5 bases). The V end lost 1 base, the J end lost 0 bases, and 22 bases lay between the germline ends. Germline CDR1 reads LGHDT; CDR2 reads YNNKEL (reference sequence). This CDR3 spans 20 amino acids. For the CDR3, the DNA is TGTGCCAGCAGCCAAGTATTGGAGACCGGCTGGGGCCTAGCCAAAAACATTCAGTACTTC. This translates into CASSQVLETGWGLAKNIQYF.

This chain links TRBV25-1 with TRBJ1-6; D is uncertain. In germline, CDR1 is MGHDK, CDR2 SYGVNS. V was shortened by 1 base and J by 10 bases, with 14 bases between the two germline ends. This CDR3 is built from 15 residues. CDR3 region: CASSEFEDFQSPLHF. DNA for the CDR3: TGTGCCAGCAGTGAATTTGAGGACTTCCAATCACCCCTCCACTTT.